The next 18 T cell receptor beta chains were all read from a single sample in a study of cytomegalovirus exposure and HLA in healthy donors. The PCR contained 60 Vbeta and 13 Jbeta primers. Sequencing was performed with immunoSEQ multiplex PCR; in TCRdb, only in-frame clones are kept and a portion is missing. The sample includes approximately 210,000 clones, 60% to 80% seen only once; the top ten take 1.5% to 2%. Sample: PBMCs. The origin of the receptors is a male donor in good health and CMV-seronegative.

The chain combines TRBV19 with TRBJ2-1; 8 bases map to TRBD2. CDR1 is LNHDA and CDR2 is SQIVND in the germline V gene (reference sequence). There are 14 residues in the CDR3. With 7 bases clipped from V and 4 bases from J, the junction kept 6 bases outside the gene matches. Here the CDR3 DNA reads TGTGCCAGTAACCCTAGCGGGTATTACAATGAGCAGTTCTTC. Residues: CASNPSGYYNEQFF.

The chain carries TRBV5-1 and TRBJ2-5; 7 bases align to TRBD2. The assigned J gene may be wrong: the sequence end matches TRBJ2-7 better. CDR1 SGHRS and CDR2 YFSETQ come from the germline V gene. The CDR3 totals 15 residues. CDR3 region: CASSLGGTTSLEQYF. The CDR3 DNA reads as TGCGCCAGCAGCTTGGGCGGGACTACCTCGCTCGAGCAGTACTTC.

Here the CDR3 reads CASSVLDARETQYF. DNA of the CDR3: TGTGCCAGCAGCGTGCTAGATGCGAGAGAGACCCAGTACTTC. The J gene is TRBJ2-5, the V gene TRBV9, with no clear D. CDR1 is SGDLS, CDR2 YYNGEE, per germline. CDR3 length equals 14 residues. The ends were cut back, 2 bases at V and 4 bases at J, with 12 bases in the middle.

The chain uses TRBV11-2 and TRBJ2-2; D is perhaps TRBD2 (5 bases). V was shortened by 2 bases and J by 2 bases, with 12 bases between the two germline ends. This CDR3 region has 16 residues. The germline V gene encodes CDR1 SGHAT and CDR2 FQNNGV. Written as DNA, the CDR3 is TGTGCCAGCAGCTTAAGGCCTGGACTCAACACCGGGGAGCTGTTTTTT. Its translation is CASSLRPGLNTGELFF. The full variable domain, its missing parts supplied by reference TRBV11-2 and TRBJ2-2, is EAGVAQSPRYKIIEKRQSVAFWCNPISGHATLYWYQQILGQGPKLLIQFQNNGVVDDSQLPKDRFSAERLKGVDSTLKIQPAKLEDSAVYLCASSLRPGLNTGELFFGEGSRLTVL.

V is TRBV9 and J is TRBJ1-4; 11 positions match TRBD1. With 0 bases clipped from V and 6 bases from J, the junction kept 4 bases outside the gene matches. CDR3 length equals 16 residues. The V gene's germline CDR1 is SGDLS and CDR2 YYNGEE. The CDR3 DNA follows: TGTGCCAGCAGCGTAGAGTTGGGACAGGGGGATGAAAAACTGTTTTTT. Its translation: CASSVELGQGDEKLFF.

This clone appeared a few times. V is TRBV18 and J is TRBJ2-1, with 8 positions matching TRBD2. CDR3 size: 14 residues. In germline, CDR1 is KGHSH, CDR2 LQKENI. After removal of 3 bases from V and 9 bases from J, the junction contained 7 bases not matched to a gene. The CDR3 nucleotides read TGTGCCAGCTCACCCCCCTCGGCGGGAGGTGAGCAGTTCTTC. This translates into CASSPPSAGGEQFF.

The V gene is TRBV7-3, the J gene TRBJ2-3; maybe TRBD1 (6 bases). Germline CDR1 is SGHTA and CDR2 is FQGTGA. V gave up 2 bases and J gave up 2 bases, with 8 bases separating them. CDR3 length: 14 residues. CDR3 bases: TGTGCCAGCAGCTTATACAGGGTCACAGATACGCAGTATTTT. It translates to CASSLYRVTDTQYF.

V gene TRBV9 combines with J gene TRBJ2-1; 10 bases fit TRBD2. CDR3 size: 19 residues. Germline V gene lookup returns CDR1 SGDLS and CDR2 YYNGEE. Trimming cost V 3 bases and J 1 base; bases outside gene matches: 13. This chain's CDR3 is CASSGVGSSSGGSYNEQFF. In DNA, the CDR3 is TGTGCCAGCAGCGGCGTAGGGTCCTCTAGCGGGGGTTCCTACAATGAGCAGTTCTTC.

Here the CDR3 reads CASSQAAGLSGNTIYF. The CDR3 region has the DNA TGTGCCAGCAGCCAAGCGGCAGGTCTCTCTGGAAACACCATATATTTT. The chain joins TRBV4-2 to TRBJ1-3; no clear D. V was clipped by 1 base and J by 0 bases, with 10 bases between them. This CDR3 comprises 16 residues. The germline V gene encodes CDR1 LGHNA and CDR2 YNFKEQ.

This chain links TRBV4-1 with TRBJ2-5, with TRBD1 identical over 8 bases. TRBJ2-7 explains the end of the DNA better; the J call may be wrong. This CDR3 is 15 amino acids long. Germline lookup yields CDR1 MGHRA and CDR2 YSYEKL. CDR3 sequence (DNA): TGCGCCAGCAGCCTATCGCGGACAGGGAGCGTCGAGCAGTACTTC. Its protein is CASSLSRTGSVEQYF.

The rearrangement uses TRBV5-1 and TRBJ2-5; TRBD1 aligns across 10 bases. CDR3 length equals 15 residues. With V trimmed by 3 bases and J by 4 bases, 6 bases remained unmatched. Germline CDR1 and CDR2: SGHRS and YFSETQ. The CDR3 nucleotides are TGCGCCAGCAGCTGGGGACAGGGGAGGGGAGAGACCCAGTACTTC. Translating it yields CASSWGQGRGETQYF.

The CDR3 DNA is TGTGCCAGCAGCTCACAACTAGCGGGAGCGTACAATGAGCAGTTCTTC. Translation gives CASSSQLAGAYNEQFF. The chain links TRBV7-2 to TRBJ2-1; 11 nucleotides align to TRBD2. With 4 bases clipped from V and 4 bases from J, the junction kept 6 bases outside the gene matches. CDR1 is SGHTA and CDR2 is FQGNSA in the germline V gene. The CDR3 covers 16 residues.

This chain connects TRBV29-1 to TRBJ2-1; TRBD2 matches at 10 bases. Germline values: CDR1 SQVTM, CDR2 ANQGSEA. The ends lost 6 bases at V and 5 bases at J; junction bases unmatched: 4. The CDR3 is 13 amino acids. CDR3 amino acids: CSVGTSVNNEQFF. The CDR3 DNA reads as TGCAGCGTCGGGACTAGCGTGAACAATGAGCAGTTCTTC.

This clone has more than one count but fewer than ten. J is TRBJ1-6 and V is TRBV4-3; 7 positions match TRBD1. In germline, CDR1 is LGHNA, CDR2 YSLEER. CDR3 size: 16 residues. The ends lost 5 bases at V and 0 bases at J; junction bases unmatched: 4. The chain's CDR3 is CASSADRNSYNSPLHF. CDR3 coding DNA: TGCGCCAGCAGCGCGGACAGGAACTCCTATAATTCACCCCTCCACTTT.

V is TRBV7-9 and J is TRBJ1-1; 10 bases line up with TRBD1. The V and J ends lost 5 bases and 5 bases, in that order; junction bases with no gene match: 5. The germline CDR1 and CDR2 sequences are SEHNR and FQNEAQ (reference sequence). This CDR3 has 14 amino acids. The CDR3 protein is CASSPRTGGTEAFF. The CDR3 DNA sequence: TGTGCCAGCAGCCCCAGGACAGGGGGAACTGAAGCTTTCTTT.

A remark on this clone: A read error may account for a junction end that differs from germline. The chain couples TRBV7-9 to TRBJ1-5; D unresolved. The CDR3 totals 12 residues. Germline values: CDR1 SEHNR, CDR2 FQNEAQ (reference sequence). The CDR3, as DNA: TGTTCCAGCAGCCTACCGAATCAGCCCCAGCATTTT. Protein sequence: CSSSLPNQPQHF.

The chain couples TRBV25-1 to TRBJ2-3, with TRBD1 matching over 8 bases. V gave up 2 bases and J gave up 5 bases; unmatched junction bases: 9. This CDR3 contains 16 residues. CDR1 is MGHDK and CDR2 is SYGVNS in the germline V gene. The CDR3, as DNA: TGTGCCAGCAGTGAACCTGGACAGGGCAGCCGAGATACGCAGTATTTT. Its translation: CASSEPGQGSRDTQYF.

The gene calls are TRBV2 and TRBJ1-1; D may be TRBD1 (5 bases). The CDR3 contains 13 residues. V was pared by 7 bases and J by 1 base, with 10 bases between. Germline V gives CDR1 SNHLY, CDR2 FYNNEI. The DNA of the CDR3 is TGTGCCAGCAATCCTGACAGGAACACTGAAGCTTTCTTT. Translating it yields CASNPDRNTEAFF.